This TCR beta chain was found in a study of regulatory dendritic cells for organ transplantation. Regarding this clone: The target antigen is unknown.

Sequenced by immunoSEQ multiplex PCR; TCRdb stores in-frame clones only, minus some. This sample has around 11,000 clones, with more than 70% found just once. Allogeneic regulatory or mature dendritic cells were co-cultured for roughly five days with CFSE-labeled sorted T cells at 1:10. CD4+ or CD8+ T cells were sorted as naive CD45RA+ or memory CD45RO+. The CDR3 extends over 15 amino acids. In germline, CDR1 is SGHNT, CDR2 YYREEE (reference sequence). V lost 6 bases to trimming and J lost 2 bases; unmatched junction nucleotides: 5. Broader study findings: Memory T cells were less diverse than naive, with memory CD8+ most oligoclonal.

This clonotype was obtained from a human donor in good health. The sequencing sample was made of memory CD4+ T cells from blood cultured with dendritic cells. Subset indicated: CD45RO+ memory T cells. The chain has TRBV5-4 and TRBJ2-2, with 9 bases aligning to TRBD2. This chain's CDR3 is CASTERGENTGELFF. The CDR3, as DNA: TGTGCCAGCACGGAGCGGGGGGAAAACACCGGGGAGCTGTTTTTT. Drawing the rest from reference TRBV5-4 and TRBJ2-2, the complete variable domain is ETGVTQSPTHLIKTRGQQVTLRCSSQSGHNTVSWYQQALGQGPQFIFQYYREEENGRGNFPPRFSGLQFPNYSSELNVNALELDDSALYLCASTERGENTGELFFGEGSRLTVL.